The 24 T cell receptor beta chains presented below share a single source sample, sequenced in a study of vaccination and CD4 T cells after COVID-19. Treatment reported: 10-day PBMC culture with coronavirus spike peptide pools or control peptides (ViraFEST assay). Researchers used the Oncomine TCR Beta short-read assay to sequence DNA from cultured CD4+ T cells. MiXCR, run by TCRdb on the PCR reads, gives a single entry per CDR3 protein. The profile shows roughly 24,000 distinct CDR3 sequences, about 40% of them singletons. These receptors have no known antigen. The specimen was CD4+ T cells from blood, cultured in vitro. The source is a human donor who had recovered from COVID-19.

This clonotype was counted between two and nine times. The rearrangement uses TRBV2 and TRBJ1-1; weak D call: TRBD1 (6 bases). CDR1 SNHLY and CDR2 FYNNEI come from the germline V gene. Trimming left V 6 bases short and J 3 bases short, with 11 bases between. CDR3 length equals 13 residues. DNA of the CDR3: TGTGCCAGCAGGCTGGACAGCTACACTGAAGCTTTCTTT. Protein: CASRLDSYTEAFF.

The CDR3 spells CATSSGTDSYEQYF. The CDR3 nucleotides read TGTGCCACCTCATCTGGGACGGATTCCTACGAGCAGTACTTC. This chain links TRBV10-3 with TRBJ2-7; D might be TRBD1 or TRBD2, each matching 5 bases. The CDR3 totals 14 residues. V was shortened by 10 bases and J by 1 base, with 17 bases between the two germline ends. The germline V gene has CDR1 ENHRY and CDR2 SYGVKD.

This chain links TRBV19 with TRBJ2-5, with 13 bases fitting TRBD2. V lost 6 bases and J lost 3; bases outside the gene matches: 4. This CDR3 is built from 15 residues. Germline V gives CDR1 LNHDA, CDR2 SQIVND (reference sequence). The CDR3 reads CASRALAGGKETQYF. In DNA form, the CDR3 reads TGTGCCAGTAGGGCACTAGCGGGAGGGAAAGAGACCCAGTACTTC. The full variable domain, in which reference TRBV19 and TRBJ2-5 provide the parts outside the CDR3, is DGGITQSPKYLFRKEGQNVTLSCEQNLNHDAMYWYRQDPGQGLRLIYYSQIVNDFQKGDIAEGYSVSREKKESFPLTVTSAQKNPTAFYLCASRALAGGKETQYFGPGTRLLVL.

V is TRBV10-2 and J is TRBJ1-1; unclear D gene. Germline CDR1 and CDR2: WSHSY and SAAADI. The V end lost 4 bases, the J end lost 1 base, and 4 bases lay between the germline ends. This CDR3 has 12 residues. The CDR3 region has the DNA TGCGCCAGCAGTGTCCAGAACACTGAAGCTTTCTTT. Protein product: CASSVQNTEAFF.

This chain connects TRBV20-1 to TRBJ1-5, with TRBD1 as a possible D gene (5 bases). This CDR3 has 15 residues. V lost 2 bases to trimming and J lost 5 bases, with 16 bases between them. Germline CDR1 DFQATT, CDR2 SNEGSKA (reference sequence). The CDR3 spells CSARMVRGEDQPQHF. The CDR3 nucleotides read TGCAGTGCTAGAATGGTGCGGGGGGAAGATCAGCCCCAGCATTTT.

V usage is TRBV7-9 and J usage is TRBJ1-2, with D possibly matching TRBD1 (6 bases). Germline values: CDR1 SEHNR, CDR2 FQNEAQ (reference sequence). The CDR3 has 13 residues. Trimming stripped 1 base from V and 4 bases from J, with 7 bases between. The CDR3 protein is CASSLVGGYGYTF. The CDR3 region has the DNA TGTGCCAGCAGCTTAGTAGGGGGCTATGGCTACACCTTC.

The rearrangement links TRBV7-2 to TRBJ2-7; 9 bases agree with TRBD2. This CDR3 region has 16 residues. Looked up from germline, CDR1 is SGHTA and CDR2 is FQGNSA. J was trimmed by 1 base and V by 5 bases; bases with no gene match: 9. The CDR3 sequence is CASSPYSSGKSYEQYF. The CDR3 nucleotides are TGTGCCAGCAGCCCTTATTCTAGCGGGAAATCCTACGAGCAGTACTTC. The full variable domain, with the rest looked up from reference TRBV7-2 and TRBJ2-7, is GAGVSQSPSNKVTEKGKDVELRCDPISGHTALYWYRQSLGQGLEFLIYFQGNSAPDKSGLPSDRFSAERTGGSVSTLTIQRTQQEDSAVYLCASSPYSSGKSYEQYFGPGTRLTVT.

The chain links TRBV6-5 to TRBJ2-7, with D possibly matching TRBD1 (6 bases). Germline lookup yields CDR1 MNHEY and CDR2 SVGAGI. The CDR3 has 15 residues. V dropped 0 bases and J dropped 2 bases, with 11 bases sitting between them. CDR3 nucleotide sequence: TGTGCCAGCAGTTACTCGGGTCAGGGGACCTACGAGCAGTACTTC. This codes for CASSYSGQGTYEQYF.

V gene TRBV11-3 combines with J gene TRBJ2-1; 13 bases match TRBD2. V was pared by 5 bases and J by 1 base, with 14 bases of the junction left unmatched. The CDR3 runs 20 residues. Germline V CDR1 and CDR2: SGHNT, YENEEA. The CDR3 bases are TGTGCCAGCAGCATCGGACCGGGACTAGCGGGAAGCAGGTCCTACAATGAGCAGTTCTTC. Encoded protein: CASSIGPGLAGSRSYNEQFF.

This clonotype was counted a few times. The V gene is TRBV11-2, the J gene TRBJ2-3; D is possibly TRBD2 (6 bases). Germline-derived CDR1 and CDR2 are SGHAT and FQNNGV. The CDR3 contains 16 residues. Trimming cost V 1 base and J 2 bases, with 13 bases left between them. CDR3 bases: TGTGCCAGCAGCTTAGGTATTAGCGGTCCCACAGATACGCAGTATTTT. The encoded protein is CASSLGISGPTDTQYF.

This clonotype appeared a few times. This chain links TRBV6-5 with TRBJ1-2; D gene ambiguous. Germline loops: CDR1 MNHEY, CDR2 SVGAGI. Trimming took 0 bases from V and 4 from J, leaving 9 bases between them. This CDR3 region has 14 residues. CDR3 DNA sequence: TGTGCCAGCAGTTACTCGACTGAACTCTATGGCTACACCTTC. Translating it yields CASSYSTELYGYTF.

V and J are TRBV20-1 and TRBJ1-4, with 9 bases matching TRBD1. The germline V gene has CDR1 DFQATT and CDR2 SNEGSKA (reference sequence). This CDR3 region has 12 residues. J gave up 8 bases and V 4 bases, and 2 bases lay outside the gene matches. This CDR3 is CSAKDRGEKLFF. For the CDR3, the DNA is TGCAGTGCTAAGGACAGGGGCGAAAAACTGTTTTTT.

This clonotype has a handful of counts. The CDR3 DNA reads as TGTGCCAGCAGCCGCCTAGGTGCTCCGAATGGCTACACCTTC. Protein: CASSRLGAPNGYTF. The chain is built from TRBV28 and TRBJ1-2; D remains ambiguous. V was shortened by 6 bases and J by 6 bases, with 17 bases between the two germline ends. The CDR3 covers 14 residues. The germline V gene has CDR1 MDHEN and CDR2 SYDVKM.

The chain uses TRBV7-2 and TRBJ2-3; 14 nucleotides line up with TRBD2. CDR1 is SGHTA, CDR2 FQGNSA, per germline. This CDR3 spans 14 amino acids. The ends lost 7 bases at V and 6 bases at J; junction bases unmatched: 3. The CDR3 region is CASKGLAGVDTQYF. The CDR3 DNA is TGTGCCAGCAAGGGACTAGCGGGAGTTGATACGCAGTATTTT.

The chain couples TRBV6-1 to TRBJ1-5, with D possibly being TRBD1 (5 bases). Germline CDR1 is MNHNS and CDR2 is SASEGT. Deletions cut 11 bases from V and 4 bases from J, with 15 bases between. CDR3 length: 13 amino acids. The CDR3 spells CAGTRDGNQPQHF. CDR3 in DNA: TGTGCCGGCACCAGGGACGGGAATCAGCCCCAGCATTTT.

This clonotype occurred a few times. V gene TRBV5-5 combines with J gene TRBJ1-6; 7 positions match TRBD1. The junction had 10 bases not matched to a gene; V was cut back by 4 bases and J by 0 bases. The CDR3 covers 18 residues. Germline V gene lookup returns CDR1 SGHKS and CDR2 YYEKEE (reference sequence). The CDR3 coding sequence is TGTGCCAGCAGCGGCCCAGACAGGGTCCTCTCCTATAATTCACCCCTCCACTTT. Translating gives CASSGPDRVLSYNSPLHF. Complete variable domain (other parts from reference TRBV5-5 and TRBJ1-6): DAGVTQSPTHLIKTRGQQVTLRCSPISGHKSVSWYQQVLGQGPQFIFQYYEKEERGRGNFPDRFSARQFPNYSSELNVNALLLGDSALYLCASSGPDRVLSYNSPLHFGNGTRLTVT.

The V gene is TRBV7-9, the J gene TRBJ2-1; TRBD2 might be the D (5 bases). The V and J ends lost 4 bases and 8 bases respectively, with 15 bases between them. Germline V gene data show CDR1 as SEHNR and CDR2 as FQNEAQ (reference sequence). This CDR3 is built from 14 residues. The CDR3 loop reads CASSSPRAAYEQFF. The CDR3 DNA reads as TGTGCCAGCAGCTCCCCGCGGGCGGCATATGAGCAGTTCTTC.

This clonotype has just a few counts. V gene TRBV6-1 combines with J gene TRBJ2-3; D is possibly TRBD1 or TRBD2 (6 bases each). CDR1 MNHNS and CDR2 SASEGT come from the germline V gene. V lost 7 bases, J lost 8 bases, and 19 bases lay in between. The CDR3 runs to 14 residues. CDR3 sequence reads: CASILEGGVGTQYF. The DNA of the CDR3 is TGTGCCAGCATCCTCGAGGGGGGCGTTGGTACGCAGTATTTT.

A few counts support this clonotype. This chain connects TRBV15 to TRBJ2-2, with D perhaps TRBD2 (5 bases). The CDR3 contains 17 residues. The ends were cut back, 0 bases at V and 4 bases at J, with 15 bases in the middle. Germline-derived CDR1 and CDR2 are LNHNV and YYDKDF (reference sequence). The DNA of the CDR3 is TGTGCCACCAGCAGAGATATGGAGAGGGAATCCACCGGGGAGCTGTTTTTT. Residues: CATSRDMERESTGELFF.

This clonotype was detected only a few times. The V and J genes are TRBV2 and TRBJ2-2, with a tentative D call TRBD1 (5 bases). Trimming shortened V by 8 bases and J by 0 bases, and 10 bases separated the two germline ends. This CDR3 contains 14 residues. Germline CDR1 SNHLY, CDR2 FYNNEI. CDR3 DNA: TGTGCCAGCCACAGGACCTCGAACACCGGGGAGCTGTTTTTT. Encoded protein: CASHRTSNTGELFF.

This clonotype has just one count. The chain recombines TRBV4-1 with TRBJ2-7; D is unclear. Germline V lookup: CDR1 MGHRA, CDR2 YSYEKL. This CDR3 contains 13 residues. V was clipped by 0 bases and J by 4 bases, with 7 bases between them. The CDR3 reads CASSQDANYEQYF. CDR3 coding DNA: TGCGCCAGCAGCCAAGATGCGAATTACGAGCAGTACTTC.

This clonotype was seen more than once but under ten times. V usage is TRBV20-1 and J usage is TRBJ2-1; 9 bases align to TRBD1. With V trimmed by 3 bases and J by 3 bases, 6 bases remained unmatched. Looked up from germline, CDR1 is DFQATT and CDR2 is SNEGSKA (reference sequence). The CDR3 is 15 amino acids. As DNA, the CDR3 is TGCAGTGCTAGGGGGACAGGGTCGGTCTACAATGAGCAGTTCTTC. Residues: CSARGTGSVYNEQFF.

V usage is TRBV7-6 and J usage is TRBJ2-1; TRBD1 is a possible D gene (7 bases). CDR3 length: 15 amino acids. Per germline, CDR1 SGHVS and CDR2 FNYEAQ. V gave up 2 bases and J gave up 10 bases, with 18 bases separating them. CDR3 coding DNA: TGTGCCAGCAGCTTATTACAGGGGTCAGGGGGGGAGCAGTTCTTC. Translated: CASSLLQGSGGEQFF.

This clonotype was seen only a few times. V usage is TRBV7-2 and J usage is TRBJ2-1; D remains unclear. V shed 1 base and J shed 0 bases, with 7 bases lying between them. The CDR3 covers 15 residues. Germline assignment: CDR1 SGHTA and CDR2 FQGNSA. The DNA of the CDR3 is TGTGCCAGCAGCTTAGGGGCAGCCTCCTACAATGAGCAGTTCTTC. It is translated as CASSLGAASYNEQFF.